This TCR beta chain was documented in a study of siplizumab effects on memory and regulatory T cells. TCRdb's copy holds only in-frame clones and misses some; the assay was immunoSEQ multiplex PCR. The sample carries about 120,000 clones, 90% to 95% recorded once. The CDR3 runs to 17 residues. Trimming left V 6 bases short and J 5 bases short, with 20 bases between. The germline V gene has CDR1 LNHDA and CDR2 SQIVND (reference sequence). The sample consisted of non-Treg CD4+ T cells sorted from blood. The chain employs TRBV19 and TRBJ1-6; D not certain. This TCR derives from a human donor in good health. In DNA form, the CDR3 reads TGTGCCAGTAGGGTGGAGGTGCAGGCACAGAATAATTCACCCCTCCACTTT. This codes for CASRVEVQAQNNSPLHF. Full variable domain (missing parts from reference TRBV19 and TRBJ1-6): DGGITQSPKYLFRKEGQNVTLSCEQNLNHDAMYWYRQDPGQGLRLIYYSQIVNDFQKGDIAEGYSVSREKKESFPLTVTSAQKNPTAFYLCASRVEVQAQNNSPLHFGNGTRLTVT.